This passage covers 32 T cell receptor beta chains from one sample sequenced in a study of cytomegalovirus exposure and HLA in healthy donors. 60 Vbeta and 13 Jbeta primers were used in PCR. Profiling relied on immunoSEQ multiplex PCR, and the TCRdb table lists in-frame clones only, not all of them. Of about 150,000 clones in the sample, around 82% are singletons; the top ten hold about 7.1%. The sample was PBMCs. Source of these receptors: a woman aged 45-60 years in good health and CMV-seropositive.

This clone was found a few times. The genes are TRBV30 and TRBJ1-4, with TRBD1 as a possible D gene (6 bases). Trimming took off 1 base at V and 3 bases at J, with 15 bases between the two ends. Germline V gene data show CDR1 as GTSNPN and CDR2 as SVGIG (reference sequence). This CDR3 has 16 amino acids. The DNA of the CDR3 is TGTGCCTGGAGTGGACCTCAGACAGGCGCTAATGAAAAACTGTTTTTT. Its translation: CAWSGPQTGANEKLFF.

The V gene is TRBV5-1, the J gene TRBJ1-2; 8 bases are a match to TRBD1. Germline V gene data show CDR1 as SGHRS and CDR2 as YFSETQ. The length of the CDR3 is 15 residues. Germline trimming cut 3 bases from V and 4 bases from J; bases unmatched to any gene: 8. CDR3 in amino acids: CASSWDPGGVYGYTF. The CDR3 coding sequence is TGCGCCAGCAGCTGGGACCCAGGGGGCGTCTATGGCTACACCTTC.

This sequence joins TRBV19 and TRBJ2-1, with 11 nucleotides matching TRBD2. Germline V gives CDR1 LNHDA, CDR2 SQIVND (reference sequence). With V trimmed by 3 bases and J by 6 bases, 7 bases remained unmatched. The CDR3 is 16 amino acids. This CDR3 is CASSIIIGLAGNEQFF. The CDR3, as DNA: TGTGCCAGTAGTATTATCATAGGACTAGCGGGCAATGAGCAGTTCTTC. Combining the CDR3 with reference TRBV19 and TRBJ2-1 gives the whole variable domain DGGITQSPKYLFRKEGQNVTLSCEQNLNHDAMYWYRQDPGQGLRLIYYSQIVNDFQKGDIAEGYSVSREKKESFPLTVTSAQKNPTAFYLCASSIIIGLAGNEQFFGPGTRLTVL.

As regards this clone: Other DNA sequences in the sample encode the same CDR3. The CDR3 spells CASSPRQGSSYEQYF. CDR3 DNA sequence: TGTGCCAGCAGCCCCCGACAGGGGAGCTCCTACGAGCAGTACTTC. The gene calls are TRBV9 and TRBJ2-7; 8 bases agree with TRBD1. V dropped 4 bases and J dropped 0; count of bases not matched to a gene: 6. Germline V gives CDR1 SGDLS, CDR2 YYNGEE. CDR3 length: 15 residues.

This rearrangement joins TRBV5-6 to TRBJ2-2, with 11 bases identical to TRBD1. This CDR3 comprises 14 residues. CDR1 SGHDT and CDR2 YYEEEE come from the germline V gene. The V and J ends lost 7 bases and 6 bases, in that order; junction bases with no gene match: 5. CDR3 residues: CASWDRGFAGELFF. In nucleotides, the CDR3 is TGTGCCAGCTGGGACAGGGGGTTCGCCGGGGAGCTGTTTTTT.

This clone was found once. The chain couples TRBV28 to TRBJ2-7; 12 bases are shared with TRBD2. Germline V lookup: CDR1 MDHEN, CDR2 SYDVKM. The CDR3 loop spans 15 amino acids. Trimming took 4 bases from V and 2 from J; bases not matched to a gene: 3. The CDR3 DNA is TGTGCCAGCAGTTCTCCTAGCGGGGGGGCCTACGAGCAGTACTTC. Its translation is CASSSPSGGAYEQYF.

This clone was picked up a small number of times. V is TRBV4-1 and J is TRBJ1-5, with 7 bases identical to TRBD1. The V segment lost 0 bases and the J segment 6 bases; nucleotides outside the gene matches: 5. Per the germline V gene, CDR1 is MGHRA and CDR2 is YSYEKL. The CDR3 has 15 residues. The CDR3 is CASSQEWAGGQPQHF. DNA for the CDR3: TGCGCCAGCAGCCAAGAGTGGGCAGGGGGTCAGCCCCAGCATTTT.

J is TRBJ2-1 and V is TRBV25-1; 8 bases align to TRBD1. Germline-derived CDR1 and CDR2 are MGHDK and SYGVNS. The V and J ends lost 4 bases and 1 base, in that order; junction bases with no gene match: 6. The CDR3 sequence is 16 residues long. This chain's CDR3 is CASSAGGLGSYNEQFF. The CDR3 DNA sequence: TGTGCCAGCAGTGCAGGGGGCCTGGGGTCCTACAATGAGCAGTTCTTC.

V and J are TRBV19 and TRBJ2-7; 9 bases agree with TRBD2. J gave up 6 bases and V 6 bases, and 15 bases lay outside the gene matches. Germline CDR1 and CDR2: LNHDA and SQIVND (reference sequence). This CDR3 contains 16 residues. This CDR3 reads CASSRGLATSLIEQYF. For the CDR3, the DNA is TGTGCCAGTAGCCGCGGACTAGCGACCAGTTTGATCGAGCAGTACTTC.

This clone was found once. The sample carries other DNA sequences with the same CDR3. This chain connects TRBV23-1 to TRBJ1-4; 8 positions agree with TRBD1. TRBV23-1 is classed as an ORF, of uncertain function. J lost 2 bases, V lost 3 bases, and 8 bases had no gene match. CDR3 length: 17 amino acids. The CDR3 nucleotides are TGCGCCAGCAGTCATCAAGGACAGGGCAGCACTAATGAAAAACTGTTTTTT. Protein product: CASSHQGQGSTNEKLFF.

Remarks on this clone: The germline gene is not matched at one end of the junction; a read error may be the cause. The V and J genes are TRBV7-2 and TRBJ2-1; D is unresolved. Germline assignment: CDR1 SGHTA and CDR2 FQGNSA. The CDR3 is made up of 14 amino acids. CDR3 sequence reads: CASSLAFSSNEQFF. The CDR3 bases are TGTGCCAGCAGCTTAGCCTTTTCCTCCAATGAGCAGTTCTTC. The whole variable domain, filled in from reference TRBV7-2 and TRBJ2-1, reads GAGVSQSPSNKVTEKGKDVELRCDPISGHTALYWYRQSLGQGLEFLIYFQGNSAPDKSGLPSDRFSAERTGGSVSTLTIQRTQQEDSAVYLCASSLAFSSNEQFFGPGTRLTVL.

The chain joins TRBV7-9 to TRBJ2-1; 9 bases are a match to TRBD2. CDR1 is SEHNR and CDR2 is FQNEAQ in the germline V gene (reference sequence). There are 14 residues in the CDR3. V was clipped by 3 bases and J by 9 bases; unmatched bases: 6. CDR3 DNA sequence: TGTGCCAGCAGCTTTAGCGGGGGTATCTTTGAGCAGTTCTTC. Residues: CASSFSGGIFEQFF.

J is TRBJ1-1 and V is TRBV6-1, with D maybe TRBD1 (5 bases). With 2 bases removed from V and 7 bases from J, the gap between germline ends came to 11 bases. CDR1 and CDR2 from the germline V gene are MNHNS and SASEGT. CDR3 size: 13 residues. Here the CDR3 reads CASSERGEGEAFF. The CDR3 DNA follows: TGTGCCAGCAGTGAAAGAGGGGAGGGTGAAGCTTTCTTT.

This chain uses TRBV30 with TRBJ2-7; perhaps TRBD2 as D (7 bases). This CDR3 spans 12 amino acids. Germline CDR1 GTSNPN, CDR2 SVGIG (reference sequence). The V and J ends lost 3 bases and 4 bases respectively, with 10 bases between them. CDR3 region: CAWSEGGYEQYF. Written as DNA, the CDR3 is TGTGCCTGGAGCGAGGGGGGGTACGAGCAGTACTTC.

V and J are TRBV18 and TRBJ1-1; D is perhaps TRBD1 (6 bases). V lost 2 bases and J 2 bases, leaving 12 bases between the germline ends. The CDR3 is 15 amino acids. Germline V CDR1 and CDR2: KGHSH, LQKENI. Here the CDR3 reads CASSPGAGANTEAFF. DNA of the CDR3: TGTGCCAGCTCACCAGGGGCAGGGGCCAACACTGAAGCTTTCTTT.

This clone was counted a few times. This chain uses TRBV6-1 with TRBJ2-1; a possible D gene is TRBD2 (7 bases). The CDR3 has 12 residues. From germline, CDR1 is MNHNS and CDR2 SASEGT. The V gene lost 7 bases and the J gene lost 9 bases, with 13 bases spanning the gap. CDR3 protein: CASKPGGREQFF. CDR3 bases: TGTGCCAGCAAGCCGGGGGGCCGTGAGCAGTTCTTC.

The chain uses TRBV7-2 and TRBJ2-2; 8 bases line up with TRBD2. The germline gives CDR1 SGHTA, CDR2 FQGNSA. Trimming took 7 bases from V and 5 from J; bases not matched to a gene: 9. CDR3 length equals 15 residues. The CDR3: CASNYGGARTGELFF. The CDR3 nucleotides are TGTGCCAGCAATTACGGGGGGGCAAGGACCGGGGAGCTGTTTTTT.

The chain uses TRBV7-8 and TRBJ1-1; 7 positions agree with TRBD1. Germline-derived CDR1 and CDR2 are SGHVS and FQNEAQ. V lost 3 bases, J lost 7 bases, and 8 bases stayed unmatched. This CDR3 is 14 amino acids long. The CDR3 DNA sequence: TGTGCCAGCAGCTTCCGCCCCCGGGACAGTGAAGCTTTCTTT. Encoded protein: CASSFRPRDSEAFF.

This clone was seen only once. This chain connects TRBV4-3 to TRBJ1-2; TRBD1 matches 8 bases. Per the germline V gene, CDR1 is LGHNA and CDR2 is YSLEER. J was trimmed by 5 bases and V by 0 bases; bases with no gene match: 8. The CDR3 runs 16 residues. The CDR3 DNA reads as TGCGCCAGCAGCCAAGATCTCACAGGGGGACAGTATGGCTACACCTTC. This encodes CASSQDLTGGQYGYTF.

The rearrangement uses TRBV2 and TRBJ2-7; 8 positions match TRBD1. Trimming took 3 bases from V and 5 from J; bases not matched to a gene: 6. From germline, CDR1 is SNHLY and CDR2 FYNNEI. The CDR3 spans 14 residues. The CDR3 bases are TGTGCCAGCAGTGATACGGACAGGGTCCACGAGCAGTACTTC. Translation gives CASSDTDRVHEQYF.

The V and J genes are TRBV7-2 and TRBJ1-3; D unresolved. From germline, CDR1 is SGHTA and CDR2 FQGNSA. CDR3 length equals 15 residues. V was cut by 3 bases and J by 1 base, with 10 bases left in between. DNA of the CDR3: TGTGCCAGCAGCTTTAGTATGGTATCTGGAAACACCATATATTTT. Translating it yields CASSFSMVSGNTIYF.

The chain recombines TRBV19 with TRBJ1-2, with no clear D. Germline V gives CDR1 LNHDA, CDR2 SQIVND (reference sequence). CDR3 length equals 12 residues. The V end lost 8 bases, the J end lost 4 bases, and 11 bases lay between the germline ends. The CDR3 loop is CASEGYAYGYTF. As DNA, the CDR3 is TGTGCCAGTGAGGGTTACGCCTATGGCTACACCTTC.

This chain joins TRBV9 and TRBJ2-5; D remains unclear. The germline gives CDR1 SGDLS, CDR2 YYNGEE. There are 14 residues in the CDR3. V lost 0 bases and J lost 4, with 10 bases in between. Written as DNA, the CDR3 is TGTGCCAGCAGCGTAGGGAGTAGAACAGAGACCCAGTACTTC. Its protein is CASSVGSRTETQYF.

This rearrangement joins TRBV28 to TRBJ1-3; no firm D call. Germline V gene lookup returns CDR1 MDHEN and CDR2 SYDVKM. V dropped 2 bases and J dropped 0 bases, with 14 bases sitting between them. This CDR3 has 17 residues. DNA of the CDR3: TGTGCCAGCAGTTTAAGCGCACCCGTAAGCTCTGGAAACACCATATATTTT. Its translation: CASSLSAPVSSGNTIYF.

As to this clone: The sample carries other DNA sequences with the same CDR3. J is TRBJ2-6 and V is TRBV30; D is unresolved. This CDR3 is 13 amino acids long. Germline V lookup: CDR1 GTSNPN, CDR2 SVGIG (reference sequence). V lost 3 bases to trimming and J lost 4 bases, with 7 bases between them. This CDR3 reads CAWSVSGANVLTF. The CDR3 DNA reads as TGTGCCTGGAGCGTCTCCGGGGCCAACGTCCTGACTTTC.

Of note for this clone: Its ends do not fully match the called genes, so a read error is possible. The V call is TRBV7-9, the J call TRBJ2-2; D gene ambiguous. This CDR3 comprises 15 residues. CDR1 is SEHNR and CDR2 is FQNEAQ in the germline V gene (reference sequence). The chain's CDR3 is CSSSLGLELAGELFF. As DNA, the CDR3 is TGTTCCAGCAGCTTAGGTCTAGAGTTGGCCGGGGAGCTGTTTTTT.

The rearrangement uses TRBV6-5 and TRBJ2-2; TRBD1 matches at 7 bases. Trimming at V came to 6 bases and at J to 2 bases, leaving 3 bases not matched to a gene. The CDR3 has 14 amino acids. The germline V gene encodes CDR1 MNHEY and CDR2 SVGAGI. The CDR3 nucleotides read TGTGCCAGCAGGGGACAGCTAAACACCGGGGAGCTGTTTTTT. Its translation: CASRGQLNTGELFF.

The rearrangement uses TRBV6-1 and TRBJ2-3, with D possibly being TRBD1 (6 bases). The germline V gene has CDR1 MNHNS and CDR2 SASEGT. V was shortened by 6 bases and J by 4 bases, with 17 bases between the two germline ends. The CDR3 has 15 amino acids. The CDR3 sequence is CASSPRDTWADTQYF. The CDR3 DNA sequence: TGTGCCAGCAGCCCAAGGGACACGTGGGCAGATACGCAGTATTTT.

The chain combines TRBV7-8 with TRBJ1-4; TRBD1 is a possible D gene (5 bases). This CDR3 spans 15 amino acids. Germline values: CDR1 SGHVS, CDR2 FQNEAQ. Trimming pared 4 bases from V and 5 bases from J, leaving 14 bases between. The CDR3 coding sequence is TGTGCCAGCAGCTCCCAGGAAGGGGCGAATGAAAAACTGTTTTTT. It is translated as CASSSQEGANEKLFF.

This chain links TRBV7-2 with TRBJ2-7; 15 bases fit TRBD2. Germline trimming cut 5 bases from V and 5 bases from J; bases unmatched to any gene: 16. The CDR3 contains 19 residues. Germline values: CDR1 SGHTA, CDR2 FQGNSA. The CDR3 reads CASSPRTSGGAGSYHEQYF. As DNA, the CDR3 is TGTGCCAGCAGCCCCAGGACTAGCGGGGGGGCAGGGAGTTACCACGAGCAGTACTTC.

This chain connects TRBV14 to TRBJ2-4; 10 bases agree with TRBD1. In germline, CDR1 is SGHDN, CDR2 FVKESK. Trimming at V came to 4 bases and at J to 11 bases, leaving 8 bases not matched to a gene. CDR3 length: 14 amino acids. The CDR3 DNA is TGTGCCAGCAGCCTTAGCGGGACAGGGGCCCTTCAGTACTTC. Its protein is CASSLSGTGALQYF. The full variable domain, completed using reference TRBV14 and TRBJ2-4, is EAGVTQFPSHSVIEKGQTVTLRCDPISGHDNLYWYRRVMGKEIKFLLHFVKESKQDESGMPNNRFLAERTGGTYSTLKVQPAELEDSGVYFCASSLSGTGALQYFGAGTRLSVL.

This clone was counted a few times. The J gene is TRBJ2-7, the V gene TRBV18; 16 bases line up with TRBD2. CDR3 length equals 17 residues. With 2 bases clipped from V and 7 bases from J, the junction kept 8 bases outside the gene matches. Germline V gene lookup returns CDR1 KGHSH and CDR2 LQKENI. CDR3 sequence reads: CASSPKGTSGGAREQYF. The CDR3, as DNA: TGTGCCAGCTCACCAAAAGGGACTAGCGGGGGGGCGAGAGAGCAGTACTTC.